This T cell receptor (beta chain) was captured by sequencing in a study of T-cell reconstitution after alpha-beta-depleted transplantation in children (dated by TCRdb to the mid-2010s). Turning to the overall study: Using TCR repertoire profiling, the study quantitatively followed how T-cell immune reconstitution unfolded in children after TCRalphabeta/CD19-depleted allogeneic hematopoietic cell transplantation.

The CDR3 goes from the cysteine to the phenylalanine over 15 residues. This entry keeps only the CDR3 DNA: 45 bases, framed from base 1. CDR1 and CDR2 are drawn from the germline V gene: KGHSH, LQKENI. Clipping removes 6 bases from V and 5 bases from J, with 8 as the unmatched junction base count. The receptor library was made with PCR. Sequencing took place on an Illumina HiSeq 2500. To normalize quantification of the TCRbeta repertoire, the TCR libraries were built with molecular barcoding that relied on unique molecular identifiers. TCRdb reanalyzed the raw reads on its own, using fastp at Q25 for trimming and MiXCR for clone calling, and kept in-frame beta chains. Here each entry gathers all rows of one CDR3 protein and keeps the most common genes and DNA. This sample lists 360,000 or so distinct CDR3 sequences; about 20% were detected once. The ten largest clones capture 3.8% of the sample. Concerning this clonotype itself: Its target antigen remains unknown. No much larger clone exists at a distance of one base, and base qualities are not known.

In this chain, TRBV18 is recombined with TRBJ2-7, and 12 bases in between align with TRBD1. This clonotype was obtained from a human donor who donated a stem cell graft to a child with acute myeloid leukemia. The input for sequencing was PBMCs from the stem cell graft donor, taken from the stem cell graft. The sequence in DNA is TGTGCCAGCTCGATGACCGGGACAGGGGGCCACGAGCAGTACTTC. Translated, it gives CASSMTGTGGHEQYF.